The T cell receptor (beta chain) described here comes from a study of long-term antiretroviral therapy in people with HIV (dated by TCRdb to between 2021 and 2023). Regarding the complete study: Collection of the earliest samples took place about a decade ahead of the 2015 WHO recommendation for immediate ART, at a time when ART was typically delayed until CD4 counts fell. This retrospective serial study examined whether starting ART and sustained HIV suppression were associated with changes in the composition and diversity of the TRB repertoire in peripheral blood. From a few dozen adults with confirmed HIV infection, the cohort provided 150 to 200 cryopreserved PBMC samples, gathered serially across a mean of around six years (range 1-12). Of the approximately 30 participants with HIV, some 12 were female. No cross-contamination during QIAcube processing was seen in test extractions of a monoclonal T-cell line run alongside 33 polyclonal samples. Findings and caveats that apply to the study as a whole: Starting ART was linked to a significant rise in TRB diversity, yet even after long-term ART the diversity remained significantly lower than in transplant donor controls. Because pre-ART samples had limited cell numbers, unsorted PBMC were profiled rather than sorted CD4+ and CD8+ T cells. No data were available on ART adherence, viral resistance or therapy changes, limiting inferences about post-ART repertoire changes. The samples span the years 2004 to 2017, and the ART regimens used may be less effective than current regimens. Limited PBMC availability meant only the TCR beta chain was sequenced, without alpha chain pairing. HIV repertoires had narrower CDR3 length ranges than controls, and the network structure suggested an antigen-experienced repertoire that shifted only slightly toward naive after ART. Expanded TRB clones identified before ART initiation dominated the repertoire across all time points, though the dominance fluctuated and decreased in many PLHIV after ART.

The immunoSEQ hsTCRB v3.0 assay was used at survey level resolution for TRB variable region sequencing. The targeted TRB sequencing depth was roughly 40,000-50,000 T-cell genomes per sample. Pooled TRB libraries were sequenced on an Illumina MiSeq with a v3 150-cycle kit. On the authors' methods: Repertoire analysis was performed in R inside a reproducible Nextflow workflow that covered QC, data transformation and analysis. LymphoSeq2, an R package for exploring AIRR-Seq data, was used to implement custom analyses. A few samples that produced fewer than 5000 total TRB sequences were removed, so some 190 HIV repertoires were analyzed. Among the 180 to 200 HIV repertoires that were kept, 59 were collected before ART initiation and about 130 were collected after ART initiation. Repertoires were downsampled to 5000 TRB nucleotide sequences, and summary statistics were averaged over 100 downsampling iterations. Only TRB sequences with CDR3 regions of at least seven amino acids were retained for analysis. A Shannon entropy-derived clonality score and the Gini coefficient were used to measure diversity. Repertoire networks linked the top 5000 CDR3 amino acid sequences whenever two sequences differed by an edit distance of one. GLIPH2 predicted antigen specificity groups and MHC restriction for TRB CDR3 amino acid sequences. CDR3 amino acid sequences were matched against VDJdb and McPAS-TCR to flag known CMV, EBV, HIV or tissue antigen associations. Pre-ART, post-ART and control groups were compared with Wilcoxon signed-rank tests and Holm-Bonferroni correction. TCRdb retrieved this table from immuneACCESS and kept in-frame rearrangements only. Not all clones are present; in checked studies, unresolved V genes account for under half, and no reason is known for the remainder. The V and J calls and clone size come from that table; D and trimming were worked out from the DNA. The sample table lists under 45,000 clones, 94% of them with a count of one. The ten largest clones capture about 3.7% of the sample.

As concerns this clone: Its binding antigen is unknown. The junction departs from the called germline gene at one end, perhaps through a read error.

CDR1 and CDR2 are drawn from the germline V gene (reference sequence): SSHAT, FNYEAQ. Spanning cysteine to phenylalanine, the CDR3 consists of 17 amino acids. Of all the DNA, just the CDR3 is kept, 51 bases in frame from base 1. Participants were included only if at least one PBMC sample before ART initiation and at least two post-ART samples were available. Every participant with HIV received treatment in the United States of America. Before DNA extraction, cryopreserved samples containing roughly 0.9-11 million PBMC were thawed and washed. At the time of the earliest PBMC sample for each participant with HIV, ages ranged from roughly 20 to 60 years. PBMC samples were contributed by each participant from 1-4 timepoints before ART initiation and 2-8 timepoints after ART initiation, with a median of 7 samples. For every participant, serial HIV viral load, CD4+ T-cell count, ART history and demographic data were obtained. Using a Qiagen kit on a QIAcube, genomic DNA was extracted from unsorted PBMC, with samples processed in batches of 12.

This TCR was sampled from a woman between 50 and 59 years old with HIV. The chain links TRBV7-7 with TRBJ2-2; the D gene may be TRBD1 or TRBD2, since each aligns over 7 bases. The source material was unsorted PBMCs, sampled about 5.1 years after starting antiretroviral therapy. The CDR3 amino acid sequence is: CASSHRQGGNGAGELFF. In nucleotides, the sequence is TGTGCTAGCAGCCACCGACAGGGAGGGAATGGGGCCGGGGAGCTGTTTTTT.